The sequence of this TCR beta chain was determined in a study of response to subunit inactivated influenza vaccine. One entry per CDR3 protein, called by TCRdb with MiXCR from the RT-PCR reads. Of approximately 530,000 distinct CDR3 sequences in the sample, around 8% were seen once. The germline gives CDR1 MNHEY, CDR2 SVGAGI. CDR3 length: 16 residues. Trimming at V came to 4 bases and at J to 6 bases, leaving 6 bases not matched to a gene. Sequencing was performed on PBMCs from blood, taken about 23 months after vaccination. The chain joins TRBV6-5 to TRBJ1-4; TRBD1 matches 12 bases. This clonotype originated in a man between 50 and 75 years old who received an inactivated influenza vaccine. CDR3 coding DNA: TGTGCCAGCAGTTCCGGGACAGGGGGCTTAGATGAAAAACTGTTTTTT. Its protein is CASSSGTGGLDEKLFF.